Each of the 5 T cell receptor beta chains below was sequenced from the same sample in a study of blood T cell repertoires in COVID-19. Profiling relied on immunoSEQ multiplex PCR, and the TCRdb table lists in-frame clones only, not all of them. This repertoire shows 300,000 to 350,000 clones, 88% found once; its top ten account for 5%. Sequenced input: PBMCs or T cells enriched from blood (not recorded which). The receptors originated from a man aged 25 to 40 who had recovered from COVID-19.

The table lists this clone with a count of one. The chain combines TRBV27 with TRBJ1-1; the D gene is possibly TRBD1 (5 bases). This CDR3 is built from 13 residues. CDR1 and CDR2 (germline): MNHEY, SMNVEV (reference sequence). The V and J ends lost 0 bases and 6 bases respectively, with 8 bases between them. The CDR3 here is CASSLSQGSEAFF. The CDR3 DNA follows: TGTGCCAGCAGTTTATCGCAGGGCTCTGAAGCTTTCTTT.

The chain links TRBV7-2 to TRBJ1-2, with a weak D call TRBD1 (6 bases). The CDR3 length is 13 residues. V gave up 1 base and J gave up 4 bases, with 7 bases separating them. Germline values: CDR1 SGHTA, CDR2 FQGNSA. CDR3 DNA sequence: TGTGCCAGCAGCTTAGAAGGGGGCTATGGCTACACCTTC. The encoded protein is CASSLEGGYGYTF.

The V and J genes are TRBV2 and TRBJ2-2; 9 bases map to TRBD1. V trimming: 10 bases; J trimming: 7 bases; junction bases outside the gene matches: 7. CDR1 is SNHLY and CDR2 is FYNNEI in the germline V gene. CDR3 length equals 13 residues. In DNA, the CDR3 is TGTGCCAACAACAGGGGGCCCCACGGGGAGCTGTTTTTT. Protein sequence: CANNRGPHGELFF. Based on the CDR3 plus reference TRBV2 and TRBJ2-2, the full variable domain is EPEVTQTPSHQVTQMGQEVILRCVPISNHLYFYWYRQILGQKVEFLVSFYNNEISEKSEIFDDQFSVERPDGSNFTLKIRSTKLEDSAMYFCANNRGPHGELFFGEGSRLTVL.

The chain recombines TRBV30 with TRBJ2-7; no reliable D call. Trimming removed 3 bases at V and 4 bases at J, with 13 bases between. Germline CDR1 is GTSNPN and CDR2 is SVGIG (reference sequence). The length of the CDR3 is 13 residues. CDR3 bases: TGTGCCTGGAGCAGTGGCGGAAGGTACGAGCAGTACTTC. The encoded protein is CAWSSGGRYEQYF.

The CDR3 coding sequence is TGTGCCAGCGCTAGGCTAGCGGGGCCCGGGGAGCTGTTTTTT. This encodes CASARLAGPGELFF. J is TRBJ2-2 and V is TRBV7-2; TRBD2 agrees at 9 bases. In germline, CDR1 is SGHTA, CDR2 FQGNSA. V dropped 8 bases and J dropped 6; count of bases not matched to a gene: 7. This CDR3 spans 14 amino acids.